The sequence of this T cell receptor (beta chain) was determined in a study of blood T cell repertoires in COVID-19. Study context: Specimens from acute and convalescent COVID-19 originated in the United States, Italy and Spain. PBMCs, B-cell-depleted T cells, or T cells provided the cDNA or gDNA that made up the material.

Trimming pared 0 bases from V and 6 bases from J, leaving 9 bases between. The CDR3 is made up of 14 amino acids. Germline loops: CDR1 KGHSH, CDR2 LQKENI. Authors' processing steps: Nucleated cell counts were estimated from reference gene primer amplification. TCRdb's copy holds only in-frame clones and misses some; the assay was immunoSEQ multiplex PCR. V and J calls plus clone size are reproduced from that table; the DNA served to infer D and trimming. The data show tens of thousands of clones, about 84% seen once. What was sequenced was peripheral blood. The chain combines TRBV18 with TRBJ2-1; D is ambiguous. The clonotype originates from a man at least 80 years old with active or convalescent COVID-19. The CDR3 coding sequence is TGTGCCAGCTCACCACCGAACAGCCCCAATGAGCAGTTCTTC. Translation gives CASSPPNSPNEQFF.